This T cell receptor (beta chain) was captured by sequencing in a study of blood T cell repertoires in COVID-19. Across the study: Researchers got acute and convalescent COVID-19 samples from the United States, Italy and Spain. Sources were T cells, B-cell-depleted T cells, or PBMCs; the material itself was cDNA or gDNA.

Here immunoSEQ multiplex PCR was the method, and the copy in TCRdb shows in-frame clones only, minus some. The table shows more than 55,000 clones, with 70% to 90% occurring only once. Losses at the gene ends were 7 bases for V and 4 bases for J; bases not matched to a gene: 0. This CDR3 has 12 amino acids. Per the germline V gene, CDR1 is SGDLS and CDR2 is YYNGEE. This rearrangement joins TRBV9 to TRBJ2-2; 8 bases map to TRBD1. The TCR originated in a human donor with active COVID-19. The donor label of this sample is uncertain. The sample was peripheral blood. CDR3 sequence: CASGQGTGELFF. The CDR3, as DNA: TGTGCCAGCGGACAGGGCACCGGGGAGCTGTTTTTT.